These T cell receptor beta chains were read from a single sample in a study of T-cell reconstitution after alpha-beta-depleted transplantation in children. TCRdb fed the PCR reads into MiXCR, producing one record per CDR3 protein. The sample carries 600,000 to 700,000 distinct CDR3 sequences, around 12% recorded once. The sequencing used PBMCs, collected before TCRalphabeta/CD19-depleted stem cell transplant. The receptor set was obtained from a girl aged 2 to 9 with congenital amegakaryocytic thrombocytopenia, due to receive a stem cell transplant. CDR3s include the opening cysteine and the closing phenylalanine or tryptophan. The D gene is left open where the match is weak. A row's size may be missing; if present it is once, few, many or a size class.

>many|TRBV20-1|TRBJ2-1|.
TGCAGTGCTCCTCGGGACTCCGCCTACAATGAGCAGTTCTTC
CSAPRDSAYNEQFF
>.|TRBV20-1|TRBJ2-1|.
TGCAGTGCTAGAGACATTCGACGGCCGGGACAACTCTACAATGAGCAGTTCTTC
CSARDIRRPGQLYNEQFF
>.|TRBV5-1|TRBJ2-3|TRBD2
TGCGCCAGCAGGAGTAGCGGGAGGCTTGATACGCAGTATTTT
CASRSSGRLDTQYF
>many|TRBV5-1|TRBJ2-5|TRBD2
TGCGCCAGCAGCTTGGAGACTAGCGGGAGGGCCCTAGAGACCCAGTACTTC
CASSLETSGRALETQYF
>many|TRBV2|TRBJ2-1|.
TGTGCCCATACTCTAAGCTCCTACAATGAGCAGTCCTTC
CAHTLSSYNEQSF
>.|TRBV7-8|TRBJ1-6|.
TGTGCCAGCAGCTTAACAGGGTATAATTCACCCCTCCACTTT
CASSLTGYNSPLHF
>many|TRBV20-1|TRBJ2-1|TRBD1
TGCAGTGCTAGTTCGGGACAGGGTGACAATGAGCAGTTCTTC
CSASSGQGDNEQFF
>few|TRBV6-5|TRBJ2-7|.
TGTGCCAGCAGGGCACAATTTTACGAGCAGTACTTC
CASRAQFYEQYF
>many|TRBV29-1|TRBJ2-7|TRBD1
TGCAGCGCGACCGGGACAGGGGCGTTCGAGCAGTACTTC
CSATGTGAFEQYF
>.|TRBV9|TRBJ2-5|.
TGTGCCAGCAGCGTAGGGAGGAGGATGGAGACCCAGTACTTC
CASSVGRRMETQYF
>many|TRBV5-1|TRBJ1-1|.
TGCGCCAGCAGCTTGGCGGTCGGGGGGAACACTGAAGCTTTCTTT
CASSLAVGGNTEAFF
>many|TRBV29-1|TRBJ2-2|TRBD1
TGCAGCGCATCCCAGGGGGCGACGAACACCGGGGAGCTGTTTTTT
CSASQGATNTGELFF
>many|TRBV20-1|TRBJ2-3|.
TGCAGTGCTAAGGGGGGAGCCGATACGCAGTATTTT
CSAKGGADTQYF
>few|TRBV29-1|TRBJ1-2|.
TGCAGCGTTGAGGGTCCCGGGAGGGGCTACACCTTC
CSVEGPGRGYTF
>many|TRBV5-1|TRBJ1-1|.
TGCGCCAGCAGCTCCGGGACTAGAACCACTGAAGCTTTCTTT
CASSSGTRTTEAFF
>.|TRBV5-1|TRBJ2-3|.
TGCGCCAGCAGCTTGGGCTCAGGGCGCACAGATACGCCGTATTTT
CASSLGSGRTDTPYF
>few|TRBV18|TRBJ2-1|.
TGTGCCAGCTCACCCCCCACGAGGGGCCATAACAATGAGCAGTTCTTC
CASSPPTRGHNNEQFF
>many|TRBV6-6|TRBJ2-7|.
TGTGCCAGCAGTTACTCGACTGGCTACGAGCAGTACTTC
CASSYSTGYEQYF
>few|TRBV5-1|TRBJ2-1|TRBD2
TGCGCCAGCAGCTGGCCGGGACTAGCGGGAGAAGAGTCGCTCACCCTCATTTACAATGAGCAGTTCTTC
CASSWPGLAGEESLTLIYNEQFF
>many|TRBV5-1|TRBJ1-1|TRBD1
TGCGCCAGCAGCTCAGTGGACAGGGGGAGTTCGGGGACTGAAGCTTTCTTT
CASSSVDRGSSGTEAFF
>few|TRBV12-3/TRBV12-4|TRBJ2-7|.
TGTGCCAGCAGTTCCACAGGGCTCGGTTACGAGCAGTACTTC
CASSSTGLGYEQYF
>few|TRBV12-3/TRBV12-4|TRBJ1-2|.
TGTGCCAGCAGTGGACAGTCGGGTGGCTACACCTTC
CASSGQSGGYTF
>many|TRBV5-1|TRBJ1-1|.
TGCGCCAGCAGCTTGGCCAGAATTGTTCCCAATACTGAAGCTTTCTTT
CASSLARIVPNTEAFF
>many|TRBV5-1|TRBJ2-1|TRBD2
TGCGCCAGCAGCTTGCTTACTAGCGGGAGAAACAATGAGCAGTTCTTC
CASSLLTSGRNNEQFF
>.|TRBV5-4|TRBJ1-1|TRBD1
TGTGCCAGCAGCTATCAAGACAGGGACACTGAAGCTTTCTTT
CASSYQDRDTEAFF
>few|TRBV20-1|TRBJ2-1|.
TGCAGTGTCGATACCGCGGGCCTCCCGTTCTACAATGAGCAGTTCTTC
CSVDTAGLPFYNEQFF
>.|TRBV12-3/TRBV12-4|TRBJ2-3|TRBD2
TGTGCCAGCATCCTGAGCGGGAGAGGCACAGATACGCAGTATTTT
CASILSGRGTDTQYF
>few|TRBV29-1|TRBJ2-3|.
TGCAGCGTTGAAGATCTTTCGTTGGATCCAGATACGCAGTATTTT
CSVEDLSLDPDTQYF
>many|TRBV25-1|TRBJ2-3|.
TGTGCCAGCAGTGGGGGGACAATTACAGATACGCAGTATTTT
CASSGGTITDTQYF
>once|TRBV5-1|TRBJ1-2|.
TGCGCCAGCAGCTTGGAGGTAGCGGAAGCTAACTATGGCTACACCTTC
CASSLEVAEANYGYTF
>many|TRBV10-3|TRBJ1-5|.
TGTGCCATCAGACCAGGGGAGGGCAATCAGCCCCAGCATTTT
CAIRPGEGNQPQHF
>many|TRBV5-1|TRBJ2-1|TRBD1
TGCGCCAGCAGCGGACACAGGGGCAATGAGCAGTTCTTC
CASSGHRGNEQFF
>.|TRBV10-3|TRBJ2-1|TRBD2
TGTGCCATCAGTGACCCTGAATACACTAGCGGGACCTACAATGAGCAGTTCTTC
CAISDPEYTSGTYNEQFF
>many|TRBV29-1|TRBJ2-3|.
TGCAGCGTGACAACAGGGTTAGGCACAGATACGCAGTATTTT
CSVTTGLGTDTQYF
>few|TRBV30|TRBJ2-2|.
TGTGCCTGGAGTGTTATGCACACCGGGGAGCTGTTTTTT
CAWSVMHTGELFF
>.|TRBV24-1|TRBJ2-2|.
TGTGCCACCAGTGATTCCAGGGAGGACACCGGGGAGCTGTTTTTT
CATSDSREDTGELFF
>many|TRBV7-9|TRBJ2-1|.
TGTGCCAGCAGCTTGGTCTTCAATGAGCAGTTCTTC
CASSLVFNEQFF
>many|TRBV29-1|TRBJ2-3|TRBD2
TGCAGCGCCCCGGGAAGTCTAGCGGGAGTGATCACAGATACGCAGTATTTT
CSAPGSLAGVITDTQYF
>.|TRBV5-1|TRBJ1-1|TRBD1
TGCGCCAGCAGCTGGGGGACAGGAGCCACTGAAGCTTTCTTT
CASSWGTGATEAFF
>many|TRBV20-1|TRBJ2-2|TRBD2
TGCAGTGCTAGAGACGGCGGGAGTAACACCGGGGAGCTGTTTTTT
CSARDGGSNTGELFF
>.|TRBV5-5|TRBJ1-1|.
TGTGCCAGCAGCATGACATACGGGGTAACTGAAGCTTTCTTT
CASSMTYGVTEAFF
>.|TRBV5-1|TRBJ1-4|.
TGCGCCAGCAGCGGGACGGGTGCAACTAATGAAAAACTGTTTTTT
CASSGTGATNEKLFF
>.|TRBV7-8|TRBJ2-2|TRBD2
TGTGCCAGCAGCACTGACGGACTAGCGGCTACCACCGGGGAGCTGTTTTTT
CASSTDGLAATTGELFF
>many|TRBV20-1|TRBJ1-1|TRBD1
TGCAGTGCCACAAACAGGGGACGTATACCAAGCACTGAAGCTTTCTTT
CSATNRGRIPSTEAFF
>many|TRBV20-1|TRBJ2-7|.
TGCAGTGCGCTTGGGACGGGAGTTGACAACGAGCAGTACTTC
CSALGTGVDNEQYF
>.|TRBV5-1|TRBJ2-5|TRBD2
TGCGCCAGCAGCTTGCTGACTAGCGAAGAGACCCAGTACTTC
CASSLLTSEETQYF
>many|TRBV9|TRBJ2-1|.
TGTGCCAGCAGCGCCACCTACAATGAGCAGTTCTTC
CASSATYNEQFF
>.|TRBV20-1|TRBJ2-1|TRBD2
TGCAGTGCTAGAGATCCACTATTAGCGGGAGGGAATGAGCAGTTCTTC
CSARDPLLAGGNEQFF
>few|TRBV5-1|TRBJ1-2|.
TGCGCCAGCAGCTTGGAGGGCGGATCTAACTATGGCTACACCTTC
CASSLEGGSNYGYTF